These T cell receptor beta chains were read from a single sample in a study of beta chain features in type 1 diabetes. Profiled with immunoSEQ multiplex PCR; TCRdb holds only in-frame clones, not every one. The top ten clones hold roughly 0.015% of a sample with 300,000 to 350,000 clones, about 13% of them seen once. The sample was naive CD4+ T cells from blood. The source is a woman aged 18-29 years with type 1 diabetes. Each CDR3 is given with its conserved first and last residue. The order of the fields is J gene, V gene, D gene, clone size, CDR3 DNA, CDR3 protein. D genes are given only for firm matches. Part of the rows lack a size; the others show once, few, many or a class for expanded clones.

>TRBJ2-1|TRBV11-2|TRBD1|NA
TGTGCCAGCAGCTTAGTTTGGGACAGGGAACGGGGTATTCACAATGAGCAGTTCTTC
CASSLVWDRERGIHNEQFF
>TRBJ2-7|TRBV7-3|TRBD2|NA
TGTGCCAGCAGCTTACGTCGGGGGGTAGAGTACGAGCAGTACTTC
CASSLRRGVEYEQYF
>TRBJ2-3|TRBV7-2|NA|few
TGTGCCAGCAGCTTATTGGCTAGCGCTAGCACAGATACGCAGTATTTT
CASSLLASASTDTQYF
>TRBJ2-2|TRBV7-6|TRBD2|NA
TGTGCCAGCAGCCGACTAGGACTAGCGGCGAACACCGGGGAGCTGTTTTTT
CASSRLGLAANTGELFF
>TRBJ2-1|TRBV19|NA|NA
TGTGCCAGTAGTATAAGTCAGACTCTTCTCTACAATGAGCAGTTCTTC
CASSISQTLLYNEQFF
>TRBJ2-3|TRBV11-2|TRBD2|few
TGTGCCAGCAGCCCACTAGCGGGTTTCACAGATACGCAGTATTTT
CASSPLAGFTDTQYF
>TRBJ2-2|TRBV19|TRBD1|NA
TGTGCCAGTAGTAAAAAGGGGACAGGGAACACCGGGGAGCTGTTTTTT
CASSKKGTGNTGELFF
>TRBJ2-5|TRBV5-1|NA|few
TGCGCCAGCAGCTTGGCGTCCCGGGGTGCCGAGACCCAGTACTTC
CASSLASRGAETQYF
>TRBJ2-5|TRBV7-2|TRBD2|few
TGTGCCAGCAGCTCTCTAGCGGCCGGACGAGAGACCCAGTACTTC
CASSSLAAGRETQYF
>TRBJ2-5|TRBV29-1|NA|many
TGCAGCGTTGAAGTGGGCGGGGAGACCCAGTACTTC
CSVEVGGETQYF
>TRBJ2-3|TRBV4-2|NA|NA
TGTGCCAGCAGCCAAGAACACCGTCCGGATACGCAGTATTTT
CASSQEHRPDTQYF
>TRBJ2-2|TRBV7-9|NA|NA
TGTGCCAGCAGCTTAAGGGGGAACACCGGGGAGCTGTTTTTT
CASSLRGNTGELFF
>TRBJ2-1|TRBV18|TRBD2|few
TGTGCCAGCTCACCCAGCGGGGGCAACTCCTACAATGAGCAGTTCTTC
CASSPSGGNSYNEQFF
>TRBJ1-1|TRBV19|TRBD1|NA
TGTGCCAGTAGTATGACAGGGGAGGGGACTGAAGCTTTCTTT
CASSMTGEGTEAFF
>TRBJ2-1|TRBV29-1|NA|NA
TGCAGCGTTGGAGGGAGCTCCTACAATGAGCAGTTCTTC
CSVGGSSYNEQFF
>TRBJ1-2|TRBV5-1|NA|NA
TGCGCCAGCAGCTTGGCCCGACAGTTCTACACCTTC
CASSLARQFYTF
>TRBJ2-1|TRBV7-2|TRBD2|few
TGTGCCAGCAGCTTGGGGGGGACCGGCAATGAGCAGTTCTTC
CASSLGGTGNEQFF
>TRBJ1-3|TRBV15|TRBD1|few
TGTGCCACCAGCAGCCAAGACAGGGCAGGAAACACCATATATTTT
CATSSQDRAGNTIYF
>TRBJ1-2|TRBV5-4|TRBD1|NA
TGTGCCAGCAGCGAGGGACAGGGGGCGGGAGACTATGGCTACACCTTC
CASSEGQGAGDYGYTF
>TRBJ2-1|TRBV29-1|NA|NA
TGCAGCATCGAAAGGGGGGGCAATGAGCAGTTCTTC
CSIERGGNEQFF
>TRBJ2-1|TRBV7-2|NA|NA
TGTGCCAGCAGCAACCGACTAGTTGGTGAGCAGTTCTTC
CASSNRLVGEQFF
>TRBJ2-2|TRBV15|TRBD2|few
TGTGCCACCAGCGGCCAGGGAGGGACCGGGGAGCTGTTTTTT
CATSGQGGTGELFF
>TRBJ2-1|TRBV4-2|TRBD2|NA
TGTGCCAGCAGCCAAGGAATGGGTAGCGGGAGGGAGGGGCAGTTCTTC
CASSQGMGSGREGQFF
>TRBJ1-1|TRBV6-5|NA|few
TGTGCCAGCAGAACACAGCTGAACACTGAAGCTTTCTTT
CASRTQLNTEAFF
>TRBJ1-4|TRBV23-1|TRBD1|NA
TGCGCCAGCAGTCAATCGGGGGTCAGACAGGGAATCAGCTGGGAAAAACTGTTTTTT
CASSQSGVRQGISWEKLFF
>TRBJ1-1|TRBV30|NA|NA
TGTGCCTGGAAACCCTTAAGACAGTCGAACACTGAAGCTTTCTTT
CAWKPLRQSNTEAFF
>TRBJ2-5|TRBV5-1|TRBD1|NA
TGCGCCAGCAGCTTTGGGACAGCCCAAGAGACCCAGTACTTC
CASSFGTAQETQYF
>TRBJ1-1|TRBV5-1|NA|few
TGCGCCAGCAGCTCTGGACAGCGGCATCGAACTGAAGCTTTCTTT
CASSSGQRHRTEAFF
>TRBJ1-1|TRBV7-9|NA|NA
TGTGCCAGCACCAAGGGAGCTGAAGCTTTCTTT
CASTKGAEAFF
>TRBJ2-1|TRBV5-1|TRBD2|few
TGCGCCAGCAGCTTGGCGGGTAGCGGGAGAAAATACAATGAGCAGTTCTTC
CASSLAGSGRKYNEQFF
>TRBJ2-2|TRBV4-3|NA|few
TGCGCCAGCAGCCAAGATTTCTTAACCGGGGAGCTGTTTTTT
CASSQDFLTGELFF
>TRBJ1-1|TRBV30|NA|few
TGTGCCTGGAGTGGGACAGCTGGGGTCCCCAGTGCCACTGAAGCTTTCTTT
CAWSGTAGVPSATEAFF
>TRBJ2-3|TRBV19|TRBD1|NA
TGTGCCAGTAGCCCCGACAGGGCCCTCACAGATACGCAGTATTTT
CASSPDRALTDTQYF
>TRBJ1-1|TRBV4-3|TRBD1|few
TGCGCCAGCCAGTCCGGGACAGGGAACACTGAAGCTTTCTTT
CASQSGTGNTEAFF
>TRBJ1-2|TRBV30|TRBD1|NA
TGTGCCTCGCCCCGACAGGGAGGTGGCTACACCTTC
CASPRQGGGYTF
>TRBJ2-2|TRBV29-1|NA|NA
TGCAGCGTTGATGAGGGCGCGGACACCGGGGAGCTGTTTTTT
CSVDEGADTGELFF
>TRBJ2-2|TRBV5-6|NA|NA
TGTGCCAGCAGTCCTGGACTCAACACCGGGGAGCTGTTTTTT
CASSPGLNTGELFF
>TRBJ1-4|TRBV30|TRBD1|few
TGTGCCTGGAGTGTACGAAGAGGGACAGGTGAAAAACTGTTTTTT
CAWSVRRGTGEKLFF
>TRBJ1-5|TRBV10-2|TRBD1|NA
TGCGCCAGCAGTTCCGGGACAGGGGTTGGGCAGCCCCAGCATTTT
CASSSGTGVGQPQHF
>TRBJ1-5|TRBV18|NA|NA
TGTGCCAGCTCACCAATGGAGGATCAGCCCCAGCATTTT
CASSPMEDQPQHF
>TRBJ2-1|TRBV11-2|TRBD1|NA
TGTGCCAGCAGCTTAATGGACAGGGACGGTGAGCAGTTCTTC
CASSLMDRDGEQFF
>TRBJ1-5|TRBV19|TRBD1|few
TGTGCCAGTAGTCCCGGGCCGGGACAGGTCTCTCAGCCCCAGCATTTT
CASSPGPGQVSQPQHF
>TRBJ2-5|TRBV7-9|NA|few
TGTGCCAGCAGCTTAGCAGGAGGCGGGGAGACCCAGTACTTC
CASSLAGGGETQYF
>TRBJ2-2|TRBV6-6|NA|NA
TGTGCCAGCATTTATGGGAGGACCGGGGAGCTGTTTTTT
CASIYGRTGELFF
>TRBJ2-7|TRBV5-1|NA|few
TGCGCCAGCAGCTCCACAGGGAAAGGCTCCTACGAGCAGTACTTC
CASSSTGKGSYEQYF
>TRBJ1-5|TRBV28|TRBD1|few
TGTGCCAGCAGTTTAGGGACAGAACATCAGCCCCAGCATTTT
CASSLGTEHQPQHF
>TRBJ2-5|TRBV5-1|TRBD2|few
TGCGCCAGCAGGGGACTAGCGGGCGTTCAAGAGACCCAGTACTTC
CASRGLAGVQETQYF
>TRBJ1-2|TRBV30|NA|few
TGTGCCTGGAGTGTAGGAGTCAACTATGGCTACACCTTC
CAWSVGVNYGYTF
>TRBJ2-5|TRBV4-1|NA|few
TGCGCCAGCAGCCAAGACATAACCGCTACGAAAAAAGAGACCCAGTACTTC
CASSQDITATKKETQYF
>TRBJ2-7|TRBV19|TRBD1|few
TGTGCCAGTAGTCGGGACAGAGCCTACGAGCAGTACTTC
CASSRDRAYEQYF
>TRBJ2-2|TRBV9|TRBD1|NA
TGTGCCAGCAGCGTAGGTTGGGGACAGCGCACCGGGGAGCTGTTTTTT
CASSVGWGQRTGELFF
>TRBJ2-1|TRBV7-9|TRBD1|NA
TGTGCCAGCAGCTTCGGACAGGGTTCTTTGAGCTCCTACAATGAGCAGTTCTTC
CASSFGQGSLSSYNEQFF
>TRBJ2-3|TRBV5-6|NA|few
TGTGCCAGCAGTTCAACGACTAGTATAACGCAGTATTTT
CASSSTTSITQYF
>TRBJ1-4|TRBV30|NA|few
TGTGCCTGGACGGCCCGGACAGAAAGTTCTCTCGTGGATGAAAAACTGTTTTTT
CAWTARTESSLVDEKLFF
>TRBJ1-5|TRBV4-2|NA|NA
TGTGCCAGCAGCCAAGAAGGAGGGGGCAATCAGCCCCAGCATTTT
CASSQEGGGNQPQHF